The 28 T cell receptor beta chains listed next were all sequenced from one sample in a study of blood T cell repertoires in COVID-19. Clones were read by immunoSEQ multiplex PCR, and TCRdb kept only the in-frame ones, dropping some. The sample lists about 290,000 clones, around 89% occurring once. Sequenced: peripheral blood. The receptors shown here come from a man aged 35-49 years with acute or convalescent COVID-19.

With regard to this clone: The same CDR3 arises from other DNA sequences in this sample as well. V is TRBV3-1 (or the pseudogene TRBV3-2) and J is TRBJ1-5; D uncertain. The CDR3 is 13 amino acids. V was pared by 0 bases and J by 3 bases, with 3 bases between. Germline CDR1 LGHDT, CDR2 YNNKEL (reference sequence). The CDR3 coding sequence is TGTGCCAGCAGCCAAGACCTCAATCAGCCCCAGCATTTT. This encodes CASSQDLNQPQHF.

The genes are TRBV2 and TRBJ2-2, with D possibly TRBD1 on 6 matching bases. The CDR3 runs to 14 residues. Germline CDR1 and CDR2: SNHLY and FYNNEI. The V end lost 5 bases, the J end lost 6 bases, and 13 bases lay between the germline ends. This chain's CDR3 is CASSLIQGSGELFF. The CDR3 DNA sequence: TGTGCCAGCAGTCTCATACAGGGATCCGGGGAGCTGTTTTTT. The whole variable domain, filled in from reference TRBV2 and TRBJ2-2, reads EPEVTQTPSHQVTQMGQEVILRCVPISNHLYFYWYRQILGQKVEFLVSFYNNEISEKSEIFDDQFSVERPDGSNFTLKIRSTKLEDSAMYFCASSLIQGSGELFFGEGSRLTVL.

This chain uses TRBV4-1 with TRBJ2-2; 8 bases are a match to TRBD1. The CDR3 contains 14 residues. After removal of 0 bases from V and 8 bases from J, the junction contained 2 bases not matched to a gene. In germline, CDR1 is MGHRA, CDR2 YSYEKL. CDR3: CASSQDRGPGELFF. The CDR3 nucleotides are TGCGCCAGCAGCCAAGACAGGGGGCCTGGGGAGCTGTTTTTT.

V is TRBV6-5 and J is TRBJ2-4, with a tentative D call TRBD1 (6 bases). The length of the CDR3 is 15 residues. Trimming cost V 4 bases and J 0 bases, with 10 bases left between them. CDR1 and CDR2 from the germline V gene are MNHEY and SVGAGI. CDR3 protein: CASSSTGLAKNIQYF. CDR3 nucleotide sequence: TGTGCCAGCAGTTCTACAGGGTTAGCCAAAAACATTCAGTACTTC.

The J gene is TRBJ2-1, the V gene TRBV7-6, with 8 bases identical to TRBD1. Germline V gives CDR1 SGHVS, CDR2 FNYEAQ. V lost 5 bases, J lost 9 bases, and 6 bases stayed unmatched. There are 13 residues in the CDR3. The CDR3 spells CASSPRTGSEQFF. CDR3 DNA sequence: TGTGCCAGCAGCCCCAGGACAGGGAGTGAGCAGTTCTTC.

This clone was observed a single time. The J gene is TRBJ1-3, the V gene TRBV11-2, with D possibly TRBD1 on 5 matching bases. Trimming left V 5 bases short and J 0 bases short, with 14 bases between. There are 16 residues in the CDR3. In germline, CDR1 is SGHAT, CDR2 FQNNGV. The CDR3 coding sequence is TGTGCCAGCAGCATCGACAGACAGAGCTCTGGAAACACCATATATTTT. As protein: CASSIDRQSSGNTIYF. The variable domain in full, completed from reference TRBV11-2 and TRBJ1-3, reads EAGVAQSPRYKIIEKRQSVAFWCNPISGHATLYWYQQILGQGPKLLIQFQNNGVVDDSQLPKDRFSAERLKGVDSTLKIQPAKLEDSAVYLCASSIDRQSSGNTIYFGEGSWLTVV.

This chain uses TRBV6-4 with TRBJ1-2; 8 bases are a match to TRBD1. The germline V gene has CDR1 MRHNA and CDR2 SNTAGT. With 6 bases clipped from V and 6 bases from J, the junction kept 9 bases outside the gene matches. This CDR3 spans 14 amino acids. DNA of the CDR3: TGTGCCAGCAGCCAGACAGGGACAGGCCATGGCTACACCTTC. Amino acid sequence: CASSQTGTGHGYTF.

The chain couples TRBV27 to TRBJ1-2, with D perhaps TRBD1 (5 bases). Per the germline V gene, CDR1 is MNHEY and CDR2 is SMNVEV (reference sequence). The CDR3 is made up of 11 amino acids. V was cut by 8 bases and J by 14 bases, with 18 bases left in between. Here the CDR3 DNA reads TGTGCCAGCTTCTTCTCAGGGATCGGGACCTTC. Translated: CASFFSGIGTF.

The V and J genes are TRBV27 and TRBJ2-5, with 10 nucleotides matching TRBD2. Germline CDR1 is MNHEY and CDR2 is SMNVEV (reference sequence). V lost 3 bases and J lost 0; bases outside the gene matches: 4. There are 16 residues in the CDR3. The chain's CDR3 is CASSFLAGGHQETQYF. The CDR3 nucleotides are TGTGCCAGCAGTTTCTTAGCGGGGGGCCACCAAGAGACCCAGTACTTC.

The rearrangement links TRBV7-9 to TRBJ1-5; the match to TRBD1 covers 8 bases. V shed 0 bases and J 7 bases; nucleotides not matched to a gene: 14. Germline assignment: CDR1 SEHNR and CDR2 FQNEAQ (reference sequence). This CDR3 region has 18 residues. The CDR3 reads CASSLAGGRQGQSQPQHF. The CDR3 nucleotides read TGTGCCAGCAGCTTAGCGGGGGGCAGACAGGGGCAGAGCCAGCCCCAGCATTTT.

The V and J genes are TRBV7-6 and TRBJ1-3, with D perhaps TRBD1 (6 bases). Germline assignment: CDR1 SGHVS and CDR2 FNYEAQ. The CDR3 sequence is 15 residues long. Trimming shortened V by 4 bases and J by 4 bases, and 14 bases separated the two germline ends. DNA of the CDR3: TGTGCCAGCAGCTCCGGACAGCCACTGGGAAACACCATATATTTT. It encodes CASSSGQPLGNTIYF.

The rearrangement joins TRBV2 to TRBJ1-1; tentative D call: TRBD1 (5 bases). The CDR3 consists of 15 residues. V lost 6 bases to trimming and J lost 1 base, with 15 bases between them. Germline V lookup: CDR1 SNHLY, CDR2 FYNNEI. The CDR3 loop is CASRERIQGNTEAFF. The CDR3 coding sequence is TGTGCCAGCAGGGAACGGATTCAGGGGAACACTGAAGCTTTCTTT.

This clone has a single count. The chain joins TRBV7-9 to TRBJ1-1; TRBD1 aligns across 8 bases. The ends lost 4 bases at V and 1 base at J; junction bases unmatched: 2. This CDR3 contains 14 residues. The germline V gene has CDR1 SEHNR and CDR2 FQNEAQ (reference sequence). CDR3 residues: CASSSGQGNTEAFF. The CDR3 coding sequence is TGTGCCAGCAGCTCCGGACAGGGGAACACTGAAGCTTTCTTT. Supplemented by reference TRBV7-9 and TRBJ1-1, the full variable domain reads DTGVSQNPRHKITKRGQNVTFRCDPISEHNRLYWYRQTLGQGPEFLTYFQNEAQLEKSRLLSDRFSAERPKGSFSTLEIQRTEQGDSAMYLCASSSGQGNTEAFFGQGTRLTVV.

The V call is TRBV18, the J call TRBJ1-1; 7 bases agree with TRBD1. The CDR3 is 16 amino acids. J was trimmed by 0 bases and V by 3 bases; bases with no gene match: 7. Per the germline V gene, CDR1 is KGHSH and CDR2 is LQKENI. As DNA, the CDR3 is TGTGCCAGCTCACCCAGGGACAGCATCATGAACACTGAAGCTTTCTTT. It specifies CASSPRDSIMNTEAFF. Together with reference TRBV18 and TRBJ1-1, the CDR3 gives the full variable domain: NAGVMQNPRHLVRRRGQEARLRCSPMKGHSHVYWYRQLPEEGLKFMVYLQKENIIDESGMPKERFSAEFPKEGPSILRIQQVVRGDSAAYFCASSPRDSIMNTEAFFGQGTRLTVV.

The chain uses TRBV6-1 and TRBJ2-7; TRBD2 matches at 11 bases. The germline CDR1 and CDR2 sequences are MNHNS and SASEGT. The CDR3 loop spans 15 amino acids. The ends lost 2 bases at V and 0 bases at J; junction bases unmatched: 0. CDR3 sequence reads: CASSELAGGSYEQYF. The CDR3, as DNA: TGTGCCAGCAGTGAACTAGCGGGGGGCTCCTACGAGCAGTACTTC.

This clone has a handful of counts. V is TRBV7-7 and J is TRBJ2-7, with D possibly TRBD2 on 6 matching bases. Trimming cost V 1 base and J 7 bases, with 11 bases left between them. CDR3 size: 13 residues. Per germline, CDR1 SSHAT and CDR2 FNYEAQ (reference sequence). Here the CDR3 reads CASSLDGGYEQYF. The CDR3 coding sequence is TGTGCCAGCAGCTTAGACGGAGGGTATGAGCAGTACTTC.

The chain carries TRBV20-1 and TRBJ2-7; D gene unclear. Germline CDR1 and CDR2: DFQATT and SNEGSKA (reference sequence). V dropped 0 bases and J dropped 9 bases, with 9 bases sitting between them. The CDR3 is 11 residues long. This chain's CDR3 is CSARDEVGQYF. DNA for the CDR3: TGCAGTGCTAGAGATGAGGTCGGGCAGTACTTC.

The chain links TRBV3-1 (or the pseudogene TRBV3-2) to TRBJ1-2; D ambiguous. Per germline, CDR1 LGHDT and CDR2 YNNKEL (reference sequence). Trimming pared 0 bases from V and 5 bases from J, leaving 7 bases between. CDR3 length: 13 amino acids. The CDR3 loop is CASSQEAKYGYTF. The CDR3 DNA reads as TGTGCCAGCAGCCAAGAGGCCAAGTATGGCTACACCTTC.

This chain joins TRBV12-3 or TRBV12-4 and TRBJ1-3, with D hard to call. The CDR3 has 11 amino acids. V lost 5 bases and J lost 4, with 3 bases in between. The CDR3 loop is CASSLGNTIYF. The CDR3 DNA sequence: TGTGCCAGCAGTCTGGGAAACACCATATATTTT.

The CDR3 protein is CASSSLAGRRTGELFF. CDR3 bases: TGCGCCAGCAGCTCCCTAGCGGGGCGGCGCACCGGGGAGCTGTTTTTT. The chain employs TRBV5-1 and TRBJ2-2, with 9 positions matching TRBD2. V lost 3 bases, J lost 4 bases, and 7 bases stayed unmatched. Germline V lookup: CDR1 SGHRS, CDR2 YFSETQ. This CDR3 is 16 amino acids long.

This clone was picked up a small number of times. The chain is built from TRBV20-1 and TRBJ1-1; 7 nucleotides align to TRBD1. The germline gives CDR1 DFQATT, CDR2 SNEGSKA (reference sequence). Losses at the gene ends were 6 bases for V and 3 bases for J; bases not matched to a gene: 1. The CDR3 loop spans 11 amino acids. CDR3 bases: TGCAGTGCCCAGGGGGACACTGAAGCTTTCTTT. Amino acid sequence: CSAQGDTEAFF.

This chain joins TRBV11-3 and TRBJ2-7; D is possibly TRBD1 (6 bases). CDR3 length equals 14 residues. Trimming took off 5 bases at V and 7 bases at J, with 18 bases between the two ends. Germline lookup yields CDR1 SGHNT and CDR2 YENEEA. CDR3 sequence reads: CASSDGQRLGEQYF. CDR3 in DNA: TGTGCCAGCAGCGATGGACAGCGGCTCGGGGAGCAGTACTTC.

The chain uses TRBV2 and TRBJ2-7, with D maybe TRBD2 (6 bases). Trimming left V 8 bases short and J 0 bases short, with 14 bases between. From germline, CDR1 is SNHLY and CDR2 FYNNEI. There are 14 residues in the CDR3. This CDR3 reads CASQYGGASYEQYF. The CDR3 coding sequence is TGTGCCAGCCAATACGGAGGGGCCTCCTACGAGCAGTACTTC. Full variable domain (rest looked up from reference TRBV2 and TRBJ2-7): EPEVTQTPSHQVTQMGQEVILRCVPISNHLYFYWYRQILGQKVEFLVSFYNNEISEKSEIFDDQFSVERPDGSNFTLKIRSTKLEDSAMYFCASQYGGASYEQYFGPGTRLTVT.

The CDR3 DNA reads as TGTGCCAGCAGCTTGGGACAATATGGCTACACCTTC. Translating gives CASSLGQYGYTF. The chain has TRBV11-2 and TRBJ1-2; tentative D call: TRBD1 (6 bases). Trimming took 3 bases from V and 5 from J, leaving 7 bases between them. The germline V gene encodes CDR1 SGHAT and CDR2 FQNNGV. This CDR3 contains 12 residues.

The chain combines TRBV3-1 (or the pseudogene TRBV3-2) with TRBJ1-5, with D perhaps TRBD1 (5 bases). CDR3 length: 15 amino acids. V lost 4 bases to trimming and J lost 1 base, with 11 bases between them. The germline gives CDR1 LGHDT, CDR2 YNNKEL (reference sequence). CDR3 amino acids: CASSPGLKSNQPQHF. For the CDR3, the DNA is TGTGCCAGCAGCCCAGGGTTAAAAAGCAATCAGCCCCAGCATTTT.

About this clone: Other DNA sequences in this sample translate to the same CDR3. The CDR3 loop reads CASRDSYNSPLHF. In DNA form, the CDR3 reads TGTGCCAGCAGAGACAGCTATAATTCACCCCTCCACTTT. J is TRBJ1-6 and V is TRBV7-9; a possible D gene is TRBD1 (5 bases). The CDR3 consists of 13 residues. V was trimmed by 6 bases and J by 3 bases, leaving 6 bases between them. Germline V lookup: CDR1 SEHNR, CDR2 FQNEAQ (reference sequence).

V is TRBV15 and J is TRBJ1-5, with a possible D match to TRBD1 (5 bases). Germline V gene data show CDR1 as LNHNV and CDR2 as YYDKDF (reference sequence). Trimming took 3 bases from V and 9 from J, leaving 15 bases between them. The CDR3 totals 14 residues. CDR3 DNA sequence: TGTGCCACCAGCAGGGGTCCGGGGGTCGGGCCCCAGCATTTT. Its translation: CATSRGPGVGPQHF.

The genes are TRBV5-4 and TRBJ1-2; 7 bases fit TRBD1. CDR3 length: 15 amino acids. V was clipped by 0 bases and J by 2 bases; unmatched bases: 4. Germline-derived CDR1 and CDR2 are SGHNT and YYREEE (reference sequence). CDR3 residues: CASSLEPTGNYGYTF. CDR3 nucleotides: TGTGCCAGCAGCTTGGAACCGACAGGGAACTATGGCTACACCTTC.